These T cell receptor beta chains were read from a single sample in a study of T-cell reconstitution after alpha-beta-depleted transplantation in children. From the PCR reads, TCRdb called clonotypes with MiXCR, one entry per CDR3 protein. Of around 580,000 distinct CDR3 sequences detected, 25% to 30% appear once; the ten largest clones hold 30% to 40%. Material: PBMCs, obtained before TCRalphabeta/CD19-depleted stem cell transplant. These receptors all stem from a boy less than two years old with Wiskott-Aldrich syndrome, due to receive a stem cell transplant. Both conserved end residues are part of each CDR3. The order of the fields is D gene, clone size, V gene, J gene, CDR3 DNA, CDR3 protein. The D gene is left open where the match is weak. Not every row has a clone size; where given, it reads once, few, many or a size class.

-	-	TRBV15	TRBJ2-7	TGTGCCACCAGCAGAGATCCGGACCGGGGAAGCGAGCAGTACTTC	CATSRDPDRGSEQYF
-	few	TRBV5-6	TRBJ2-1	TGTGCCAGCAGCTTGGCCCTCTACCCCACACGAAATGAGCAGTTCTTC	CASSLALYPTRNEQFF
TRBD2	-	TRBV12-3/TRBV12-4	TRBJ2-1	TGTGCCAGCACCCTCGGACTAGCGGGAGCAGGTGAGCAGTTCTTC	CASTLGLAGAGEQFF
-	-	TRBV12-3/TRBV12-4	TRBJ1-2	TGTGCCAGCAGTTTAGTAGGCCGAAACTATGGCTACACCTTC	CASSLVGRNYGYTF
-	-	TRBV18	TRBJ2-5	TGTGCCAGCTCACAAGGACCGGGTTTGGCCCAGTACTTC	CASSQGPGLAQYF
-	-	TRBV6-5	TRBJ2-2	TGTGCCAGCAAGTTCTTCGGGGGAGCCGGGGAGCTGTTTTTT	CASKFFGGAGELFF
TRBD2	-	TRBV6-5	TRBJ2-5	TGTGCCAGCAGTTACGGCGGGGGAGGAATCGAGACCCAGTACTTC	CASSYGGGGIETQYF
TRBD1	-	TRBV5-1	TRBJ2-5	TGCGCCAGCAACGGACAGGTGCAAGAGACCCAGTACTTC	CASNGQVQETQYF
TRBD2	few	TRBV29-1	TRBJ2-5	TGCAGCGTTGAAGTCCGGACTAGCAAGTACTTC	CSVEVRTSKYF
-	-	TRBV27	TRBJ2-3	TGTGCCAGCAGTCTTTATAACGCTCCTAGCACAGATACGCAGTATTTT	CASSLYNAPSTDTQYF
-	-	TRBV6-5	TRBJ2-1	TGTGCCAGCAGTTACTCGACGTTAGGGGGGAATGAGCAGTTCTTC	CASSYSTLGGNEQFF
-	few	TRBV11-2	TRBJ2-1	TGTGCCAGCAGCCTAAGTCTGAGGGGCGAGGGCTACAATGAGCAGTTCTTC	CASSLSLRGEGYNEQFF
-	-	TRBV12-5	TRBJ1-1	TGTGCTAGTGGTTTGGGGGTTCGAGGCACTGAAGCTTTCTTT	CASGLGVRGTEAFF
TRBD2	-	TRBV5-1	TRBJ2-3	TGCGCCAGCAGCTTGGCTGCTAGCGGGAGACCAGATACGCAGTATTTT	CASSLAASGRPDTQYF
-	few	TRBV5-1	TRBJ2-7	TGCGCCAGCAGCCTACACCATGGCTCCTACGAGCAGTACTTC	CASSLHHGSYEQYF
TRBD1	-	TRBV15	TRBJ2-7	TGTGCCACCAGCGTAGGGACAGGGCCCTCCTACGAGCAGTACTTC	CATSVGTGPSYEQYF
-	few	TRBV7-3	TRBJ2-3	TGTGCCAGCAGCTTCAGGGGGGCGGAGGGCCTATCAGATACGCAGTATTTT	CASSFRGAEGLSDTQYF
TRBD2	-	TRBV5-1	TRBJ2-7	TGCGCCAGCAGCTTCCCTAGCGGGGACAGCTCCTACGAGCAGTACTTC	CASSFPSGDSSYEQYF
-	few	TRBV20-1	TRBJ2-2	TGCAGTGCTAGAATGCCCGGGGCCGCGAACACCGGGGAGCTGTTTTTT	CSARMPGAANTGELFF
TRBD1	few	TRBV6-4	TRBJ2-1	TGTGCCAGCAGTGACTCGAGACAGGGTTTTTACAATGAGCAGTTCTTC	CASSDSRQGFYNEQFF
-	-	TRBV7-9	TRBJ1-2	TGTGCCAGCAGCCGAGGGACATATAACTATGGCTACACCTTC	CASSRGTYNYGYTF
-	-	TRBV19	TRBJ2-1	TGTGCCAGTAGGCCGGACTTAACCTACAATGAGCAGTTCTTC	CASRPDLTYNEQFF
TRBD2	few	TRBV2	TRBJ2-1	TGTGCCAGCAGTCCCCCGGGACTAGGGGGTAATGAGCAGTTCTTC	CASSPPGLGGNEQFF
-	few	TRBV20-1	TRBJ2-3	TGCAGTGCTAGAATAGGTGAAGATACGCAGTATTTT	CSARIGEDTQYF
-	-	TRBV5-1	TRBJ1-1	TGCGCCAGCACCTCAACGACGGTGAACACTGAAGCTTTCTTT	CASTSTTVNTEAFF
-	-	TRBV12-3/TRBV12-4	TRBJ2-4	TGTGCCAGCAGGCCCCCGGGGGACATTCAGTACTTC	CASRPPGDIQYF
-	few	TRBV15	TRBJ2-1	TGTGCCACCAGCAGAGGGGTCAGAGACAATGAGCAGTTCTTC	CATSRGVRDNEQFF
-	-	TRBV5-5	TRBJ1-5	TGTGCCAGCAGCTTGGCTCAAGGACAGCCCCAGCATTTT	CASSLAQGQPQHF
TRBD2	-	TRBV5-6	TRBJ2-5	TGTGCCAGCAGCTTGGTGGGACTACCAAAACAAGAGACCCAGTACTTC	CASSLVGLPKQETQYF
-	-	TRBV5-1	TRBJ2-4	TGCGCCAGCAGCCCGCGGACAGTACTAGCCAAAAACATTCAGTACTTC	CASSPRTVLAKNIQYF
TRBD1	-	TRBV27	TRBJ2-7	TGTGCCAGCAGTAACAGGGGAATTTACGAGCAGTACTTC	CASSNRGIYEQYF
TRBD2	once	TRBV12-3/TRBV12-4	TRBJ2-1	TGTGCCAGCAGTTTAGGTAGCGGGGGACACAATGAGCAGTTCTTC	CASSLGSGGHNEQFF
-	-	TRBV5-1	TRBJ2-5	TGCGCCAGCAGCTCTGTGGGACAAGGTGAAGAGACCCAGTACTTC	CASSSVGQGEETQYF
TRBD2	-	TRBV11-2	TRBJ2-1	TGTGCCAGCAGCTTAGATCATCAGCGGGAGGGCTCCTACAATGAGCAGTTCTTC	CASSLDHQREGSYNEQFF
-	-	TRBV12-3/TRBV12-4	TRBJ2-2	TGTGCCAGCAGTCAACTAGCTACCGGGGAGCTGTTTTTT	CASSQLATGELFF
-	-	TRBV9	TRBJ2-1	TGTGCCAGCAGCGTAGGGGGTCAGGGGAATTTTCTGAGCTCCTACAATGAGCAGTTCTTC	CASSVGGQGNFLSSYNEQFF
-	-	TRBV5-1	TRBJ1-1	TGCGCCAGCAGCTTGGCCGTAGGAGTTAACACTGAAGCTTTCTTT	CASSLAVGVNTEAFF
TRBD2	-	TRBV11-2	TRBJ2-1	TGTGCCAGCAGCGCCACACTAGCGGGTGACATGCTCTTC	CASSATLAGDMLF
-	-	TRBV5-1	TRBJ1-2	TGCGCCAGCAGCCCGACCGGGGGTGGCTACACCTTC	CASSPTGGGYTF
-	few	TRBV10-3	TRBJ2-1	TGTGCCATCAGGGGGACCTTTACCCGCAATGAGCAGTTCTTC	CAIRGTFTRNEQFF
TRBD1	-	TRBV5-1	TRBJ1-6	TGCGCCAGCAGCGGGGACAGTGGTATTTCACCCCTCCACTTT	CASSGDSGISPLHF
-	few	TRBV27	TRBJ2-1	TGTGCCAGCAGTTTCCGGTCCCTAGCTATCTACAATGAGCAGTTCTTC	CASSFRSLAIYNEQFF
-	-	TRBV7-9	TRBJ1-5	TGTGCCAGCAGCTCCCCGGGGGGAGAGAATCAGCCCCAGCATTTT	CASSSPGGENQPQHF
TRBD2	few	TRBV9	TRBJ2-3	TGTTCCAGCAGCGCGTCTAGCGGGAGGAGGACAGATACGCAGTATTTT	CSSSASSGRRTDTQYF
-	-	TRBV10-3	TRBJ2-5	TGTGCCATCAGTGTATTGTACCAAGAGACCCAGTACTTC	CAISVLYQETQYF
-	-	TRBV12-3/TRBV12-4	TRBJ2-7	TGTGCCAGCAGTTTTTCCCTCTCCTACGAGCAGTACTTC	CASSFSLSYEQYF
-	once	TRBV10-3	TRBJ2-5	TGTGCCATCAGTGAGTCGGAAAACGTTGAGACCCAGTACTTC	CAISESENVETQYF
-	few	TRBV30	TRBJ2-3	TGTGCCTGGAGGCCCCCCGACTCTGTTATGGATACGCAGTATTTT	CAWRPPDSVMDTQYF
TRBD1	few	TRBV20-1	TRBJ2-1	TGCAGTGCTAGACAGGGGGCTCCTACTTACAATGAGCAGTTCTTC	CSARQGAPTYNEQFF
-	-	TRBV27	TRBJ2-7	TGTGCCAGCAGCCGTGTAGGGGGCGGGGACTCCTACGAGCAGTACTTC	CASSRVGGGDSYEQYF
TRBD2	-	TRBV7-8	TRBJ2-7	TGTGCCAGCAGCTTAGCGAGCCTAGCGGGAGGGTCCATCTACGAGCAGTACTTC	CASSLASLAGGSIYEQYF
-	few	TRBV21-1	TRBJ1-4	TGTGCCAGCAGCCCCCCCGGGACAGGGGGCGAAAAACTGTTTTTT	CASSPPGTGGEKLFF
-	few	TRBV10-3	TRBJ2-7	TGTGCCGTCCAGACAGGTACCTCCTACGAGCAGTACTTC	CAVQTGTSYEQYF
TRBD2	few	TRBV10-3	TRBJ2-3	TGTGCCATCAGTGACGGGGGAGGGCGTACAGATACGCAGTATTTT	CAISDGGGRTDTQYF
-	-	TRBV29-1	TRBJ2-5	TGCAGCTCCGGAGGCCAAGAGACCCAGTACTTC	CSSGGQETQYF
-	-	TRBV7-2	TRBJ1-4	TGTGCCAGCAGCTTGGGACACGGGTGGGAACTGTTTTTT	CASSLGHGWELFF
-	few	TRBV29-1	TRBJ2-4	TGCAGCGTTGAGACAAGGGCCAAAAACATTCAGTACTTC	CSVETRAKNIQYF
-	few	TRBV6-5	TRBJ1-1	TGTGCCAGCAGCCCGGATTTTGATAAAGCTTTCTTT	CASSPDFDKAFF